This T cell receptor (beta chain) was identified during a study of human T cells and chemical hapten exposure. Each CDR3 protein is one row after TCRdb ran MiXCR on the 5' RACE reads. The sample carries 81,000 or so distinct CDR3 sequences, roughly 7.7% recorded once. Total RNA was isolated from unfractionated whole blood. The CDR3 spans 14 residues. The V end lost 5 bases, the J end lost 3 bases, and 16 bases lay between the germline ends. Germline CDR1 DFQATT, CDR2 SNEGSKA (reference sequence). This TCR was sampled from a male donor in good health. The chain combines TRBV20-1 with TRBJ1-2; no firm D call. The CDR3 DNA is TGCAGTGCTCTTACCCCTGAGGATCACTATGGCTACACCTTC. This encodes CSALTPEDHYGYTF.